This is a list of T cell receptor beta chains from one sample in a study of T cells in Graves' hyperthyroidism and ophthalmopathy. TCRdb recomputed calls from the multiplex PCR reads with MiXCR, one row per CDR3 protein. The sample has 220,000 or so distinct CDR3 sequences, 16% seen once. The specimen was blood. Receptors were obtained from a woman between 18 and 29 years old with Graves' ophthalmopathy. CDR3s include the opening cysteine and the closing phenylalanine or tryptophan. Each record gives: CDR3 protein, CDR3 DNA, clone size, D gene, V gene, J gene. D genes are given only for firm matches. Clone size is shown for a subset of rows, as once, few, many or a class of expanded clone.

CDR3 protein: CASIGGGTASSYNEQFF
CDR3 DNA: TGTGCCAGCATCGGCGGCGGGACAGCTAGCTCCTACAATGAGCAGTTCTTC
clone size: many
D gene: NA
V gene: TRBV12-3/TRBV12-4
J gene: TRBJ2-1

CDR3 protein: CASSSIMGGYRSTDTQYF
CDR3 DNA: TGTGCCAGCAGCTCCATTATGGGCGGGTACCGAAGCACAGATACGCAGTATTTT
clone size: many
D gene: NA
V gene: TRBV7-9
J gene: TRBJ2-3

CDR3 protein: CASSEAEQGARETQYF
CDR3 DNA: TGTGCCAGCAGTGAAGCGGAACAGGGGGCCCGGGAGACCCAGTACTTC
clone size: many
D gene: TRBD1
V gene: TRBV2
J gene: TRBJ2-5

CDR3 protein: CASSPPRWNTEAFF
CDR3 DNA: TGTGCCAGTAGCCCCCCCCGGTGGAACACTGAAGCTTTCTTT
clone size: NA
D gene: NA
V gene: TRBV19
J gene: TRBJ1-1

CDR3 protein: CASSPSQGNYGYTF
CDR3 DNA: TGTGCCAGCAGCCCCTCGCAGGGGAACTATGGCTACACCTTC
clone size: many
D gene: NA
V gene: TRBV7-8
J gene: TRBJ1-2

CDR3 protein: CASSPFGGQETQYF
CDR3 DNA: TGTGCCAGCAGTCCGTTCGGGGGACAAGAGACCCAGTACTTC
clone size: many
D gene: NA
V gene: TRBV27
J gene: TRBJ2-5

CDR3 protein: CASSLSWGQGDTEAFF
CDR3 DNA: TGTGCCAGCAGTTTATCGTGGGGACAGGGCGATACTGAAGCTTTCTTT
clone size: many
D gene: TRBD1
V gene: TRBV27
J gene: TRBJ1-1

CDR3 protein: CASSPPTSGSYNEQFF
CDR3 DNA: TGCGCCAGCAGCCCGCCAACTAGCGGCTCCTACAATGAGCAGTTCTTC
clone size: many
D gene: TRBD2
V gene: TRBV5-1
J gene: TRBJ2-1

CDR3 protein: CASSPQTGKETQYF
CDR3 DNA: TGTGCCAGCTCACCACAGACAGGGAAAGAGACCCAGTACTTC
clone size: many
D gene: TRBD1
V gene: TRBV18
J gene: TRBJ2-5

CDR3 protein: CASSQEAWSEQYF
CDR3 DNA: TGTGCCAGCAGCCAAGAGGCGTGGTCCGAGCAGTACTTC
clone size: many
D gene: NA
V gene: TRBV3-1
J gene: TRBJ2-7

CDR3 protein: CASSRASGPETQYF
CDR3 DNA: TGTGCCAGCAGTCGAGCTAGCGGGCCAGAGACCCAGTACTTC
clone size: many
D gene: TRBD2
V gene: TRBV3-1
J gene: TRBJ2-5

CDR3 protein: CSARALAGGETQYF
CDR3 DNA: TGCAGTGCTCGGGCACTAGCGGGAGGGGAGACCCAGTACTTC
clone size: many
D gene: TRBD2
V gene: TRBV20-1
J gene: TRBJ2-5

CDR3 protein: CASSSPTGRPYNEQFF
CDR3 DNA: TGTGCCAGCAGCTCCCCGACAGGGAGGCCCTACAATGAGCAGTTCTTC
clone size: many
D gene: NA
V gene: TRBV7-9
J gene: TRBJ2-1

CDR3 protein: CASSLLVTSGGDEQYF
CDR3 DNA: TGTGCCAGCAGTTTATTAGTGACTAGCGGGGGGGACGAGCAGTACTTC
clone size: NA
D gene: TRBD2
V gene: TRBV28
J gene: TRBJ2-7

CDR3 protein: CASRADRTVNYGYTF
CDR3 DNA: TGTGCCAGCAGGGCGGACAGGACTGTTAACTATGGCTACACCTTC
clone size: many
D gene: TRBD1
V gene: TRBV2
J gene: TRBJ1-2

CDR3 protein: CATSRDLSQPQHF
CDR3 DNA: TGTGCCACCAGCAGAGATTTAAGTCAGCCCCAGCATTTT
clone size: few
D gene: NA
V gene: TRBV15
J gene: TRBJ1-5

CDR3 protein: CASSLVGTGDQPQHF
CDR3 DNA: TGTGCCAGCAGCTTAGTCGGGACAGGGGATCAGCCCCAGCATTTT
clone size: NA
D gene: TRBD1
V gene: TRBV7-2
J gene: TRBJ1-5

CDR3 protein: CASSSSGLAGGPLTGELFF
CDR3 DNA: TGTGCCAGCAGTTCGTCAGGACTAGCGGGAGGGCCACTCACCGGGGAGCTGTTTTTT
clone size: many
D gene: TRBD2
V gene: TRBV6-2/TRBV6-3
J gene: TRBJ2-2

CDR3 protein: CSARDLGLPEQYF
CDR3 DNA: TGCAGTGCTAGAGATTTAGGGTTGCCCGAGCAGTACTTC
clone size: many
D gene: NA
V gene: TRBV20-1
J gene: TRBJ2-7

CDR3 protein: CVSSSTGTGGSRSYEQYF
CDR3 DNA: TGTGTCAGCAGCTCGACCGGGACAGGGGGCTCAAGGTCCTACGAGCAGTACTTC
clone size: NA
D gene: TRBD1
V gene: TRBV5-6
J gene: TRBJ2-7

CDR3 protein: CASSLIFSRVVHGYTF
CDR3 DNA: TGTGCCAGCAGTTTAATATTTAGCAGGGTTGTCCATGGCTACACCTTC
clone size: many
D gene: NA
V gene: TRBV12-3/TRBV12-4
J gene: TRBJ1-2

CDR3 protein: CAWSKGLTEAFF
CDR3 DNA: TGTGCCTGGAGTAAAGGGCTCACTGAAGCTTTCTTT
clone size: many
D gene: NA
V gene: TRBV30
J gene: TRBJ1-1

CDR3 protein: CASSSGSSGEQYF
CDR3 DNA: TGTGCTAGCAGCTCAGGGTCGTCTGGCGAGCAGTACTTC
clone size: few
D gene: NA
V gene: TRBV7-7
J gene: TRBJ2-7

CDR3 protein: CSVEGGTGYEQYF
CDR3 DNA: TGCAGCGTTGAAGGGGGGACAGGCTACGAGCAGTACTTC
clone size: many
D gene: TRBD1
V gene: TRBV29-1
J gene: TRBJ2-7

CDR3 protein: CASSDRVIYEQYF
CDR3 DNA: TGTGCCAGCAGTGACAGGGTAATATACGAGCAGTACTTC
clone size: many
D gene: NA
V gene: TRBV6-1
J gene: TRBJ2-7

CDR3 protein: CASSLGLAASTDTQYF
CDR3 DNA: TGTGCCAGCAGCCTCGGACTAGCGGCTAGCACAGATACGCAGTATTTT
clone size: many
D gene: TRBD2
V gene: TRBV7-9
J gene: TRBJ2-3

CDR3 protein: CASSLVGTGQNIQYF
CDR3 DNA: TGTGCCAGCAGCTTAGTTGGGACAGGCCAAAACATTCAGTACTTC
clone size: once
D gene: TRBD1
V gene: TRBV7-9
J gene: TRBJ2-4

CDR3 protein: CSVCLIGTSGRGHSYNEQFF
CDR3 DNA: TGCAGCGTCTGTTTGATCGGGACTAGCGGGAGGGGACACTCCTACAATGAGCAGTTCTTC
clone size: once
D gene: TRBD2
V gene: TRBV29-1
J gene: TRBJ2-1

CDR3 protein: CASSLSGGGGETQYF
CDR3 DNA: TGCGCCAGCAGCTTGTCGGGGGGTGGAGGAGAGACCCAGTACTTC
clone size: NA
D gene: TRBD2
V gene: TRBV5-1
J gene: TRBJ2-5

CDR3 protein: CASSPTGGNYGYTF
CDR3 DNA: TGTGCCAGCAGTCCTACAGGGGGCAACTATGGCTACACCTTC
clone size: many
D gene: TRBD1
V gene: TRBV6-1
J gene: TRBJ1-2

CDR3 protein: CASSYRPGEKLFF
CDR3 DNA: TGTGCCAGCAGTTACCGCCCGGGGGAAAAACTGTTTTTT
clone size: many
D gene: NA
V gene: TRBV6-6
J gene: TRBJ1-4

CDR3 protein: CASSQKGLAGGHGELFF
CDR3 DNA: TGCGCCAGCAGCCAAAAGGGACTAGCGGGAGGCCACGGGGAGCTGTTTTTT
clone size: many
D gene: TRBD2
V gene: TRBV4-1
J gene: TRBJ2-2

CDR3 protein: CSVGTSGRVRVEQFF
CDR3 DNA: TGCAGCGTTGGGACTAGCGGCAGGGTCCGGGTGGAGCAGTTCTTC
clone size: NA
D gene: TRBD2
V gene: TRBV29-1
J gene: TRBJ2-1

CDR3 protein: CASSQGLGLAERGDTGELFF
CDR3 DNA: TGCGCCAGCAGCCAAGGTCTTGGACTAGCGGAAAGAGGGGACACCGGGGAGCTGTTTTTT
clone size: many
D gene: TRBD2
V gene: TRBV4-1
J gene: TRBJ2-2

CDR3 protein: CASSLRDRPVEQFF
CDR3 DNA: TGTGCCAGCAGTTTACGGGACAGGCCCGTAGAGCAGTTCTTC
clone size: many
D gene: TRBD1
V gene: TRBV12-3/TRBV12-4
J gene: TRBJ2-1

CDR3 protein: CASSDRGVWTEAFF
CDR3 DNA: TGTGCCAGCAGTGACCGGGGTGTCTGGACTGAAGCTTTCTTT
clone size: many
D gene: NA
V gene: TRBV2
J gene: TRBJ1-1

CDR3 protein: CASRGRDASNQPQHF
CDR3 DNA: TGTGCCAGCAGGGGACGTGACGCTAGCAATCAGCCCCAGCATTTT
clone size: NA
D gene: NA
V gene: TRBV28
J gene: TRBJ1-5

CDR3 protein: CASSLGGGLGQETQYF
CDR3 DNA: TGTGCCAGCAGTTTAGGGGGAGGGCTTGGGCAAGAGACCCAGTACTTC
clone size: many
D gene: TRBD2
V gene: TRBV12-3/TRBV12-4
J gene: TRBJ2-5

CDR3 protein: CAISEVGPGETQYF
CDR3 DNA: TGTGCCATCAGTGAAGTTGGGCCCGGAGAGACCCAGTACTTC
clone size: few
D gene: NA
V gene: TRBV10-3
J gene: TRBJ2-5

CDR3 protein: CASSVEAGYNEQFF
CDR3 DNA: TGTGCCAGCAGCGTAGAGGCTGGGTACAATGAGCAGTTCTTC
clone size: NA
D gene: NA
V gene: TRBV9
J gene: TRBJ2-1

CDR3 protein: CASSPEGLATSTDTQYF
CDR3 DNA: TGTGCCAGCAGCCCGGAGGGACTAGCGACTAGCACAGATACGCAGTATTTT
clone size: many
D gene: TRBD2
V gene: TRBV7-8
J gene: TRBJ2-3

CDR3 protein: CASSPSGGETQYF
CDR3 DNA: TGTGCCAGCTCACCCTCGGGGGGAGAGACCCAGTACTTC
clone size: many
D gene: TRBD2
V gene: TRBV18
J gene: TRBJ2-5

CDR3 protein: CASSSGQGPLNEQFF
CDR3 DNA: TGTGCCAGCAGCTCAGGACAGGGGCCTCTCAATGAGCAGTTCTTC
clone size: many
D gene: TRBD1
V gene: TRBV12-3/TRBV12-4
J gene: TRBJ2-1

CDR3 protein: CSVDRNTGELFF
CDR3 DNA: TGCAGCGTCGATAGAAACACCGGGGAGCTGTTTTTT
clone size: many
D gene: NA
V gene: TRBV29-1
J gene: TRBJ2-2

CDR3 protein: CASSYVGLAVQETQYF
CDR3 DNA: TGTGCCAGCAGTTACGTCGGACTAGCGGTCCAAGAGACCCAGTACTTC
clone size: many
D gene: TRBD2
V gene: TRBV6-2/TRBV6-3
J gene: TRBJ2-5

CDR3 protein: CASSARTGAKNIQYF
CDR3 DNA: TGTGCCAGCAGTGCGCGCACGGGGGCCAAAAACATTCAGTACTTC
clone size: NA
D gene: NA
V gene: TRBV28
J gene: TRBJ2-4

CDR3 protein: CSATGTVDQPQHF
CDR3 DNA: TGCAGTGCGACCGGGACAGTCGATCAGCCCCAGCATTTT
clone size: few
D gene: TRBD1
V gene: TRBV20-1
J gene: TRBJ1-5

CDR3 protein: CASSFVRTNYGYTF
CDR3 DNA: TGTGCCAGCAGTTTTGTGAGGACTAACTATGGCTACACCTTC
clone size: NA
D gene: NA
V gene: TRBV28
J gene: TRBJ1-2

CDR3 protein: CASSGTITGELFF
CDR3 DNA: TGTGCCAGCAGTGGCACCATCACCGGGGAGCTGTTTTTT
clone size: NA
D gene: NA
V gene: TRBV2
J gene: TRBJ2-2

CDR3 protein: CASSQEVGGNQPQHF
CDR3 DNA: TGCGCCAGCAGCCAAGAGGTGGGGGGAAACCAGCCCCAGCATTTT
clone size: NA
D gene: NA
V gene: TRBV4-1
J gene: TRBJ1-5

CDR3 protein: CASSGPGQGKLSNQPQHF
CDR3 DNA: TGTGCCAGCAGTGGTCCGGGACAGGGGAAATTAAGCAATCAGCCCCAGCATTTT
clone size: few
D gene: TRBD1
V gene: TRBV6-1
J gene: TRBJ1-5

CDR3 protein: CASRPPGLNTEAFF
CDR3 DNA: TGTGCCAGCAGGCCTCCGGGCCTGAACACTGAAGCTTTCTTT
clone size: many
D gene: NA
V gene: TRBV27
J gene: TRBJ1-1

CDR3 protein: CASRRELNSPLHF
CDR3 DNA: TGCGCCAGCAGACGAGAGTTAAATTCACCCCTCCACTTT
clone size: many
D gene: NA
V gene: TRBV5-1
J gene: TRBJ1-6

CDR3 protein: CASSGQQRGGGTTYEQYF
CDR3 DNA: TGTGCCAGCAGCGGCCAACAACGGGGGGGGGGCACGACCTACGAGCAGTACTTC
clone size: many
D gene: TRBD2
V gene: TRBV9
J gene: TRBJ2-7

CDR3 protein: CASSQDSLALSYNEQFF
CDR3 DNA: TGTGCCAGCAGCCAAGATTCGCTAGCGCTCTCCTACAATGAGCAGTTCTTC
clone size: many
D gene: NA
V gene: TRBV3-1
J gene: TRBJ2-1

CDR3 protein: CASSQEGASNQPQHF
CDR3 DNA: TGTGCCAGCAGCCAAGAGGGGGCGAGCAATCAGCCCCAGCATTTT
clone size: many
D gene: NA
V gene: TRBV3-1
J gene: TRBJ1-5

CDR3 protein: CASSEGELRGSGGTIYF
CDR3 DNA: TGTGCCAGCAGCGAAGGGGAGCTCAGGGGCTCAGGAGGCACCATATATTTT
clone size: many
D gene: NA
V gene: TRBV3-1
J gene: TRBJ1-3

CDR3 protein: CSVEDRGRGTEAFF
CDR3 DNA: TGCAGCGTTGAAGACAGGGGGCGAGGCACTGAAGCTTTCTTT
clone size: many
D gene: TRBD1
V gene: TRBV29-1
J gene: TRBJ1-1

CDR3 protein: CASGRDSSYEQYF
CDR3 DNA: TGTGCCAGCGGCCGGGACAGCTCCTACGAGCAGTACTTC
clone size: many
D gene: TRBD1
V gene: TRBV3-1
J gene: TRBJ2-7